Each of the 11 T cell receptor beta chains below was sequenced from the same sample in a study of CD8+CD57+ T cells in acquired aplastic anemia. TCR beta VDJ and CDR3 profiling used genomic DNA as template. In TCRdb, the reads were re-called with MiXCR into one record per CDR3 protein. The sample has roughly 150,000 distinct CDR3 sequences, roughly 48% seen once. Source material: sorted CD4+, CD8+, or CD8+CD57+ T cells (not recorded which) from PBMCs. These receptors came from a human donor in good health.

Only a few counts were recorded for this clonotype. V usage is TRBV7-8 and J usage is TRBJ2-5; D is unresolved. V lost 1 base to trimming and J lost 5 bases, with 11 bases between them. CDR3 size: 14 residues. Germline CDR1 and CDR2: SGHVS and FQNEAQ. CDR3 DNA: TGTGCCAGCAGCTTAGTTGCGGCCAGGGAGACCCAGTACTTC. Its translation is CASSLVAARETQYF.

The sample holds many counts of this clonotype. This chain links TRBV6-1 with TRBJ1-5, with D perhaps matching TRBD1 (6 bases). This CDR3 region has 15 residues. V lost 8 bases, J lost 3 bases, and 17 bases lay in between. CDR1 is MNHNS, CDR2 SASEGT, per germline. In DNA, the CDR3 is TGTGCCAGCGGTACAGGGAGCCCCCCCAATCAGCCCCAGCATTTT. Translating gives CASGTGSPPNQPQHF.

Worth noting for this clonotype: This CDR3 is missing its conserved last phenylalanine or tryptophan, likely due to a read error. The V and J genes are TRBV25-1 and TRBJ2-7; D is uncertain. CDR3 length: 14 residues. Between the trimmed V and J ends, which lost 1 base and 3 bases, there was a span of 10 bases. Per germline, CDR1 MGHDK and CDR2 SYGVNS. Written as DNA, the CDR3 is TGTGCCAGCAGTGAATCAGGTGGCCGCTACGAGCAGTACATC. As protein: CASSESGGRYEQYI.

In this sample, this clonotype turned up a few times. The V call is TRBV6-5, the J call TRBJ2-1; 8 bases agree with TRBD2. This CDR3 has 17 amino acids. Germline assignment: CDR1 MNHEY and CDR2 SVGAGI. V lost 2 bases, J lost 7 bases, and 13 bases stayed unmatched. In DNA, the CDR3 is TGTGCCAGCAGTTACGTAAGACCAGCGGGAGAAGGAAATGAGCAGTTCTTC. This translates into CASSYVRPAGEGNEQFF.

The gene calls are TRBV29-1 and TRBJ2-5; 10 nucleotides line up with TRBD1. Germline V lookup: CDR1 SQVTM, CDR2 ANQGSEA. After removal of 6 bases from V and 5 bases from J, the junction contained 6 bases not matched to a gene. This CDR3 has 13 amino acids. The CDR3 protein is CSVAGQGLETQYF. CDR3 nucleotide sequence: TGCAGCGTAGCGGGACAGGGGTTGGAGACCCAGTACTTC.

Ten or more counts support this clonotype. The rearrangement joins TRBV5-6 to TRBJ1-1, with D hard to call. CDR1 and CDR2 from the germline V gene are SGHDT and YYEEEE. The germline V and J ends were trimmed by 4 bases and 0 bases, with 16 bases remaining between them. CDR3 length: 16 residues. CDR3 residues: CASSRTWARMNTEAFF. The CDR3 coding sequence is TGTGCCAGCAGCCGAACGTGGGCCCGGATGAACACTGAAGCTTTCTTT.

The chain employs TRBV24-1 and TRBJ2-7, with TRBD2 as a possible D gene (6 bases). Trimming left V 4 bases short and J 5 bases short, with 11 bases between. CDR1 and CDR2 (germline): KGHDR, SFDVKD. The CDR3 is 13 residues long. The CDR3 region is CATSEQGGNEQYF. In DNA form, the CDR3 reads TGTGCCACCAGTGAGCAGGGAGGAAACGAGCAGTACTTC.

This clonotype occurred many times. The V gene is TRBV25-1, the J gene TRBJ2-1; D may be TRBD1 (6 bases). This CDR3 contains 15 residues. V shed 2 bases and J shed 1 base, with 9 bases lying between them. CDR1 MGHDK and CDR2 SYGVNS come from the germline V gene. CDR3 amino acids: CASSEPTGSYNEQFF. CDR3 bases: TGTGCCAGCAGTGAACCTACAGGGTCCTACAATGAGCAGTTCTTC. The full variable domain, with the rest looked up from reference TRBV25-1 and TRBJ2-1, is EADIYQTPRYLVIGTGKKITLECSQTMGHDKMYWYQQDPGMELHLIHYSYGVNSTEKGDLSSESTVSRIRTEHFPLTLESARPSHTSQYLCASSEPTGSYNEQFFGPGTRLTVL.

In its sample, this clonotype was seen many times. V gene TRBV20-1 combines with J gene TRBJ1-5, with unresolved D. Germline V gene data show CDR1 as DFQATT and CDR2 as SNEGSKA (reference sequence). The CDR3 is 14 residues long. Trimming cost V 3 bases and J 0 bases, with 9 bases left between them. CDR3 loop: CSASSVYSNQPQHF. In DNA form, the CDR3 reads TGCAGTGCTAGTTCCGTATATAGCAATCAGCCCCAGCATTTT.

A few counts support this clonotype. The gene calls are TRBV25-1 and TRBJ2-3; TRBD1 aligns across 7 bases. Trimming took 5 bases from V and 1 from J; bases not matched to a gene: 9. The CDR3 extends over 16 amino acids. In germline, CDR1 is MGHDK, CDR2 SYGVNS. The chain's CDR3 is CASSTTTGKGTDTQYF. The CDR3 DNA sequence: TGTGCCAGCAGTACCACGACAGGGAAGGGCACAGATACGCAGTATTTT.

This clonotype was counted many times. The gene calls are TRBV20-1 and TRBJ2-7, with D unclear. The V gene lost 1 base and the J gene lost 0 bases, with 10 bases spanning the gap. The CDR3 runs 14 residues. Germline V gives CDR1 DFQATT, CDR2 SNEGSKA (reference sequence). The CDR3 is CSARVPGSSYEQYF. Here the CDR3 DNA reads TGCAGTGCTAGAGTCCCAGGAAGCTCCTACGAGCAGTACTTC.